This note documents a single TCR beta chain sequence. Trimming left V 3 bases short and J 0 bases short, with 11 bases between. This CDR3 spans 15 amino acids. The data stem from a study of blood T cells in healthy people across ages. Alongside a J-beta primer mix, a sample-barcoded 5' primer served in a second PCR lasting about 7 to 11 cycles. TCRdb analysed the 5' RACE reads with MiXCR anew, one entry per CDR3 protein. The sample shows 590,000 or so distinct CDR3 sequences, about 30% of them seen only once. Sequenced material: blood. V is TRBV12-3 or TRBV12-4 and J is TRBJ1-1; D remains ambiguous. The receptor was derived from a woman older than 75 in good health. The CDR3 sequence is CASSFDGKMNTEAFF. As DNA, the CDR3 is TGTGCCAGCAGTTTTGACGGAAAGATGAACACTGAAGCTTTCTTT.